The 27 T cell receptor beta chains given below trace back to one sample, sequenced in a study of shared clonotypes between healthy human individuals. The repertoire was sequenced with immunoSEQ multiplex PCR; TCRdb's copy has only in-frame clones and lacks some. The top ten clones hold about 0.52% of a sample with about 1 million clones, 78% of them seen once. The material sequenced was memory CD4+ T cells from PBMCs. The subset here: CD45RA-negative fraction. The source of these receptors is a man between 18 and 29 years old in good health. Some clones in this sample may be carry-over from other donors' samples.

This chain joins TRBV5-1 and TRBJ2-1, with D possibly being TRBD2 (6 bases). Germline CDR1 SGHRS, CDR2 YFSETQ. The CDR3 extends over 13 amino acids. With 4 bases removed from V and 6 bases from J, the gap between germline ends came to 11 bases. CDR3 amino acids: CASSPVGGNEQFF. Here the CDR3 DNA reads TGCGCCAGCAGCCCTGTCGGGGGCAATGAGCAGTTCTTC.

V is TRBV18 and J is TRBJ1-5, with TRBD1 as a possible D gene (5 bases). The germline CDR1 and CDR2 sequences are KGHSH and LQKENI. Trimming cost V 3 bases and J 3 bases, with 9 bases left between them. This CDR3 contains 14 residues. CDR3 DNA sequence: TGTGCCAGCTCACCCGGGACCTACAATCAGCCCCAGCATTTT. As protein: CASSPGTYNQPQHF.

CDR3 sequence: CASTNLGNEQFF. In DNA form, the CDR3 reads TGTGCCAGTACCAACCTAGGCAATGAGCAGTTCTTC. The rearrangement joins TRBV19 to TRBJ2-1; D unresolved. Germline V lookup: CDR1 LNHDA, CDR2 SQIVND (reference sequence). Trimming pared 7 bases from V and 6 bases from J, leaving 10 bases between. There are 12 residues in the CDR3.

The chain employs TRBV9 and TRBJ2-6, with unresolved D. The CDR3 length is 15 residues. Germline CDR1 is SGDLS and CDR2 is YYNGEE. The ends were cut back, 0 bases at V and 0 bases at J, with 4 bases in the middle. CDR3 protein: CASSVVHSGANVLTF. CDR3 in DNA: TGTGCCAGCAGCGTAGTTCACTCTGGGGCCAACGTCCTGACTTTC.

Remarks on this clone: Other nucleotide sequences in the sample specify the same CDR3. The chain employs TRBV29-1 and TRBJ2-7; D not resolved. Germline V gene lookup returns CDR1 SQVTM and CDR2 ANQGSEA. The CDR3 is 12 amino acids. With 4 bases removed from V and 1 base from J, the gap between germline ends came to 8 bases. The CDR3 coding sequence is TGCAGCGTTGCGGCCGCGTCCTACGAGCAGTACTTC. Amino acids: CSVAAASYEQYF.

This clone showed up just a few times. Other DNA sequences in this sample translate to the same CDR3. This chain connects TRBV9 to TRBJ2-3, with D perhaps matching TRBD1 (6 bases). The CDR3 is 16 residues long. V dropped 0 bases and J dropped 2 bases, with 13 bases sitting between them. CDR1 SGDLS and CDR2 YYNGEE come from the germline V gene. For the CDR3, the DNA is TGTGCCAGCAGCGTAGCATCCCCAGGGGCCACAGATACGCAGTATTTT. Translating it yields CASSVASPGATDTQYF.

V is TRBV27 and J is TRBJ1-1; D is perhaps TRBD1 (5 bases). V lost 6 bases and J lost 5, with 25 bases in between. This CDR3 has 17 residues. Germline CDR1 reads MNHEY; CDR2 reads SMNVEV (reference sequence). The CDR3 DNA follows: TGTGCCAGCAGGCTGGGGGTGTGGTCCCCCCGTGGAACTGAAGCTTTCTTT. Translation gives CASRLGVWSPRGTEAFF.

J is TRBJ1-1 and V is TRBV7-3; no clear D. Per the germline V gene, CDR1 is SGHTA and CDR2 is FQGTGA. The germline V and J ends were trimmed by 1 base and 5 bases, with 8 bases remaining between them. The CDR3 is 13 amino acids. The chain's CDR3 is CASSLRSRTEAFF. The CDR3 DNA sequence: TGTGCCAGCAGCTTAAGGTCTAGGACTGAAGCTTTCTTT. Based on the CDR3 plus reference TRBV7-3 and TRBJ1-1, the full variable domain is GAGVSQTPSNKVTEKGKYVELRCDPISGHTALYWYRQSLGQGPEFLIYFQGTGAADDSGLPNDRFFAVRPEGSVSTLKIQRTERGDSAVYLCASSLRSRTEAFFGQGTRLTVV.

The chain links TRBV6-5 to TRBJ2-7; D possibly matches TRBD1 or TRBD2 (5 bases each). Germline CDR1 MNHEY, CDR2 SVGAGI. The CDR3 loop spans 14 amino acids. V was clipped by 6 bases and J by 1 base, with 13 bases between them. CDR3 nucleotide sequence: TGTGCCAGCAGCCAGTTTGAGGGGTCCTACGAGCAGTACTTC. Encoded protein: CASSQFEGSYEQYF.

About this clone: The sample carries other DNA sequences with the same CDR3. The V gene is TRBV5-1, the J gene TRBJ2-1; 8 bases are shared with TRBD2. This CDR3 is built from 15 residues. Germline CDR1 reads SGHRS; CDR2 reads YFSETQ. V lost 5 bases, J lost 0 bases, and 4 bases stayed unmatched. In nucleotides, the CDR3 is TGCGCCAGCAGTCCAACTAGCGGCTCCTACAATGAGCAGTTCTTC. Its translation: CASSPTSGSYNEQFF.

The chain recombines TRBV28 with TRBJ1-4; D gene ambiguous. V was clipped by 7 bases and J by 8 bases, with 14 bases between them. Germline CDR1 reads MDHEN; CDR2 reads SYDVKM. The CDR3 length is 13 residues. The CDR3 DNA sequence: TGTGCCAGCATCAATTCGGGGTGGGAAAAACTGTTTTTT. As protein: CASINSGWEKLFF.

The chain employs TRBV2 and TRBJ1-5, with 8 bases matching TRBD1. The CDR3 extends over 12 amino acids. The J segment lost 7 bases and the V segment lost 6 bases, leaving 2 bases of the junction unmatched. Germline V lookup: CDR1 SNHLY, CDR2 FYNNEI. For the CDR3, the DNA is TGTGCCAGCAGGGACAGGGAGCAGCCCCAGCATTTT. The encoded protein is CASRDREQPQHF.

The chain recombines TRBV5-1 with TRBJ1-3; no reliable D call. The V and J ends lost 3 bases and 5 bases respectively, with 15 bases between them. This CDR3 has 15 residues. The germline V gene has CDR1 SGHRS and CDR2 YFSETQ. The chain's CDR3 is CASSSRVGSRNTIYF. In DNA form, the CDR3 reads TGCGCCAGCAGCTCGCGCGTCGGTTCGCGAAACACCATATATTTT.

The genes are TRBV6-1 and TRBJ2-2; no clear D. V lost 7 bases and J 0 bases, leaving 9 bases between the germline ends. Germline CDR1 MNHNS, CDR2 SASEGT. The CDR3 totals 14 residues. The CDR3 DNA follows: TGTGCCAGCATGCGGCAAACGAACACCGGGGAGCTGTTTTTT. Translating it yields CASMRQTNTGELFF.

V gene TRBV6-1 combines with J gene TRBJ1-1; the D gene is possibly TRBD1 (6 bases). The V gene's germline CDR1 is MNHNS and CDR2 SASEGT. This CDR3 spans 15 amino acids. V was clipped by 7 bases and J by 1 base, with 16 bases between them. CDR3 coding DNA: TGTGCCAGCAATGATCCGGGACACCCGAACACTGAAGCTTTCTTT. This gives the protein CASNDPGHPNTEAFF.

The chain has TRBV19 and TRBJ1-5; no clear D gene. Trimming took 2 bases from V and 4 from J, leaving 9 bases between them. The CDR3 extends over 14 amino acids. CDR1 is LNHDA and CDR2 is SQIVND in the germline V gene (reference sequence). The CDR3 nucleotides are TGTGCCAGTAGTATAATGGACCATAATCAGCCCCAGCATTTT. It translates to CASSIMDHNQPQHF.

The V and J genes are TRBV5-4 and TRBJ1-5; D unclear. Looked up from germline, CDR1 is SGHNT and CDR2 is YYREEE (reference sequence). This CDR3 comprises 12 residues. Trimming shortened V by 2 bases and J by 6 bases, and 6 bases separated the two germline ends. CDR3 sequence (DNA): TGTGCCAGCAGCTTCGAACGTCAGCCCCAGCATTTT. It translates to CASSFERQPQHF.

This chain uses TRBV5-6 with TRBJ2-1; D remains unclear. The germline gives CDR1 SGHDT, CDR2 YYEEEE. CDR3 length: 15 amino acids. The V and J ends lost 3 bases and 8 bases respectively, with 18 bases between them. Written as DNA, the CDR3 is TGTGCCAGCAGCTCCCCCGGAAGGCGAAGAGATGAGCAGTTCTTC. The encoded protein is CASSSPGRRRDEQFF.

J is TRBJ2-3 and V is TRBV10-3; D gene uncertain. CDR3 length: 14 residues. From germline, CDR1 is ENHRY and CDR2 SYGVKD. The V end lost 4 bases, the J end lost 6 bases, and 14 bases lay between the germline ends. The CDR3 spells CAISVGPFPDTQYF. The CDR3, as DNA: TGTGCCATCAGTGTCGGGCCGTTTCCGGATACGCAGTATTTT.

CDR3 amino acids: CASSLNSGSTDTQYF. The DNA of the CDR3 is TGTGCCAGCAGCTTAAATAGCGGGAGCACAGATACGCAGTATTTT. The rearrangement uses TRBV7-3 and TRBJ2-3; 7 nucleotides line up with TRBD2. The CDR3 loop spans 15 amino acids. CDR1 and CDR2 from the germline V gene are SGHTA and FQGTGA. Losses at the gene ends were 1 base for V and 0 bases for J; bases not matched to a gene: 1.

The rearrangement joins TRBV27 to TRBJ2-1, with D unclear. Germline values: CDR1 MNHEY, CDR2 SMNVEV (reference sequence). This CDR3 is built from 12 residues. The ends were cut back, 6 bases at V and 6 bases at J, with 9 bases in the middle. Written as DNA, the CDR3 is TGTGCCAGCAGAACCCACCTCAATGAGCAGTTCTTC. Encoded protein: CASRTHLNEQFF.

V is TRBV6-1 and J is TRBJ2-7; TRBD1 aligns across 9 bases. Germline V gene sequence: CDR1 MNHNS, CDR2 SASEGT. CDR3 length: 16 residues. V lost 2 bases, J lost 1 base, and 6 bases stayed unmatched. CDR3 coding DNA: TGTGCCAGCAGTGAAACTTGGGGACAGGGTTCCTACGAGCAGTACTTC. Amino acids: CASSETWGQGSYEQYF.

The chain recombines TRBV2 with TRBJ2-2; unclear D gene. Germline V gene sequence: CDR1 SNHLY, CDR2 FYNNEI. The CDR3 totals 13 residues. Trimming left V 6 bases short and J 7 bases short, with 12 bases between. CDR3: CASSSVQVGELFF. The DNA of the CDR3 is TGTGCCAGCAGCTCAGTTCAGGTCGGGGAGCTGTTTTTT.

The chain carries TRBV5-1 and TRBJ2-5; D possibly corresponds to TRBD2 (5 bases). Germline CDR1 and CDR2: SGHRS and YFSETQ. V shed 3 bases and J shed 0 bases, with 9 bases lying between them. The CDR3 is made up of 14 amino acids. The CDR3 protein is CASSSMTNQETQYF. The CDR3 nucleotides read TGCGCCAGCAGCTCAATGACTAACCAAGAGACCCAGTACTTC.

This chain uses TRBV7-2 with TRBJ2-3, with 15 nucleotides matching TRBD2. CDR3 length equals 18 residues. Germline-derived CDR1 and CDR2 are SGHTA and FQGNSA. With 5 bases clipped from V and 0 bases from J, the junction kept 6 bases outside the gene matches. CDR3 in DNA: TGTGCCAGCAGCAAAGGACTAGCGGGAGGGTATAGCACAGATACGCAGTATTTT. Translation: CASSKGLAGGYSTDTQYF.

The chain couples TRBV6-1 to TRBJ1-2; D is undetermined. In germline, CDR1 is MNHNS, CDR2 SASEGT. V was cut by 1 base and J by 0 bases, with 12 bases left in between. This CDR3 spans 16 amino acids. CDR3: CASSEEGRMTNYGYTF. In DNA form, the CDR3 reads TGTGCCAGCAGTGAAGAAGGCAGGATGACTAACTATGGCTACACCTTC.

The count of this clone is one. CDR3 sequence (DNA): TGCGCCAGCAGCCAGGGGAGCTTGGCGGAAAAACTGTTTTTT. Protein sequence: CASSQGSLAEKLFF. This chain connects TRBV4-1 to TRBJ1-4; D is unclear. Germline V lookup: CDR1 MGHRA, CDR2 YSYEKL. The CDR3 loop spans 14 amino acids. Deletions cut 3 bases from V and 8 bases from J, with 13 bases between.